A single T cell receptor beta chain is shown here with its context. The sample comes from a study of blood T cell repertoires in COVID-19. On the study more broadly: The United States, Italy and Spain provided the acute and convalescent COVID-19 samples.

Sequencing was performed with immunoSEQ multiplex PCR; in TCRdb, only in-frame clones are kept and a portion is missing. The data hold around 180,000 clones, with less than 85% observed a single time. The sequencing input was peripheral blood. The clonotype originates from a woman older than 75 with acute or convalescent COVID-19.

CDR3 protein: CASRAGTSDYGYTF. CDR3 nucleotides: TGTGCCAGCAGAGCCGGGACAAGCGACTATGGCTACACCTTC. The J gene is TRBJ1-2, the V gene TRBV28, with D possibly being TRBD1 (6 bases). V lost 6 bases and J lost 3, with 14 bases in between. The CDR3 totals 14 residues. The germline CDR1 and CDR2 sequences are MDHEN and SYDVKM.